The sequence of this T cell receptor (beta chain) was determined in a study of regulatory dendritic cells for organ transplantation (dated by TCRdb to between 2016 and 2019). Background for the entire study: TCRbeta repertoires were sequenced from sorted naive and memory CD4+ and CD8+ T cells before and after allostimulation with regulatory or mature dendritic cells.

As regards this clone: Its antigen is currently not known. No clone much larger than this one lies a single base away; base qualities are absent.

A multiplexed two-step PCR with Vbeta-specific forward primers and Jbeta-specific reverse primers was used to amplify the TCRbeta CDR3 regions. TCRbeta libraries were sequenced on an Illumina instrument through the immunoSEQ service. The source study handled its data this way. IMGT annotation was used to assign V, D and J genes, and synthetic CDR3 analogues were used to correct the counts for multiplex PCR bias. The immunoSEQ Analyzer calculated repertoire clonality as one minus the normalized Shannon entropy. Clonal expansion was defined by Fisher's exact test with Benjamini-Hochberg false discovery rate control, using two-tailed P<0.01. This immuneACCESS table, as held by TCRdb, lists in-frame sequences with V and J called but not all clones. Of the missing ones, under half trace to an unresolved V gene in checked studies; the others have no known cause. V and J calls plus clone size are reproduced from that table; the DNA served to infer D and trimming. The sample includes about 28,000 clones, with roughly 80% observed a single time. 0.1% of the sample goes to the ten largest clones.

Results the study describes overall, beyond this receptor: Of the resting subsets, the one holding the most alloreactive TCR clonotypes was memory CD8+ T cells. Only a couple of subjects were sequenced, and the authors noted considerable between-individual heterogeneity in the alloreactive memory CD8+ T cell pool. Allostimulation expanded memory CD8+ clones in both subjects, but regulatory dendritic cells appeared to induce more limited expansion than mature dendritic cells. Highly diverse repertoires were observed in naive CD4+ and CD8+ T cells, whereas lower diversity was observed in memory cells, and the most oligoclonal repertoires were found in memory CD8+ cells.

FACS was used to sort CD4+ or CD8+ cells into naive T cells, defined as CD45RA+, and memory T cells, defined as CD45RO+. The T cells used for TCR sequencing were obtained from a couple of healthy control subjects. Sorted T cell subsets that were not stimulated were used as baseline controls for the mixed lymphocyte reactions. The Qiagen DNeasy Blood & Tissue Kit was used to extract genomic DNA. The germline V gene provides CDR1 MDHEN and CDR2 SYDVKM. The junction shows trimming of 7 bases on V and 5 bases on J, plus 8 bases between the germline ends. Inclusive of the bounding cysteine and phenylalanine, the CDR3 is 11 residues long. Left in the record is the CDR3 DNA by itself, 33 bases read in frame from the first base.

The sample comprised naive CD4+ T cells from blood. Sample cell subset or site, as interpreted from the label and publication: CD45RA+ naive T cells. Recombination joined TRBV28 with TRBJ2-5; no D gene is confidently identified. The receptor was derived from a human donor in good health. The nucleotide sequence reads as follows: TGTGCCAGCAATTCCCGGGAGACCCAGTACTTC. Its translation is CASNSRETQYF.